Described below is a single T cell receptor beta chain sequence and its context. There are a few counts of this clone. Its target antigen remains unknown. No per-base quality is available; no much larger clone lies one base away. Collaborating institutions collected whole blood in K2EDTA tubes following their own protocols. For TCRbeta analysis, collaborators shipped samples as frozen whole blood, isolated PBMCs, or DNA extracted from either of those sample types. TCRbeta CDR3 regions were amplified from genomic DNA by means of the immunoSEQ Assay, a bias-controlled multiplex PCR. The original methods were these. Nucleated cell counts per sample were estimated from amplification of reference gene primers within the assay. To quantify the absolute abundance of each unique TCRbeta CDR3 rearrangement, sequence reads were collapsed and filtered. For each sample, productive Simpson clonality was calculated as the square root of Simpson's diversity index across productive rearrangements. As stored in TCRdb, this immuneACCESS dataset retains in-frame rearrangements with V and J assigned. A fraction of the clones does not appear; measured against another copy, unresolved V genes explain less than half of the discrepancy, and the remainder lacks a known reason. V and J calls plus clone size are reproduced from that table; the DNA served to infer D and trimming. The sample yields 110,000 or so clones; 84% were counted once. The top ten hold about 6.6% of the sample.

The data are from a study of blood T cell repertoires in COVID-19 (dated by TCRdb to 2019 to 2021). About the study as a whole: Collaborator samples came from the United States, Italy and Spain and covered acute and convalescent phases of COVID-19. The material from the prospective study consisted of cDNA or gDNA derived from T cells, B-cell-depleted T cells, or PBMCs. Subjects who had been exposed to COVID-19, were actively infected with it, or had recovered from it provided the deeply sampled blood TCRbeta repertoires that made up the dataset. The repertoires were made available in a free public database intended to serve as a resource for research on the immune response to SARS-CoV-2. Samples came from the ongoing ImmuneRACE study (first 160 participants) plus 1,254 subjects from 6 global collaborators. A de-identified subject ID, COVID-19 status, age in years and sex were almost always included in the sample metadata. Where available, HLA class I and class II types were obtained from metadata supplied by the sample provider rather than from assay-based typing.

The germline V gene specifies SNHLY as CDR1 and FYNNEI as CDR2. At the junction V is shortened by 6 bases and J by 4 bases; bases outside the gene matches: 4. Spanning cysteine to phenylalanine, the CDR3 consists of 13 amino acids. Only the CDR3 part of the read is kept: 39 bases, read in frame from the first base. What the authors observed across the whole study: How much clinical and demographic metadata was included differed by source and by participant, and the metadata was provided uncurated.

The source material was peripheral blood. The chain joins TRBV2 to TRBJ1-1; TRBD1 fits 8 bases in the junction. The clonotype originates from a woman in her forties or fifties with acute or convalescent COVID-19. The CDR3 region has the sequence CASRRDRTTEAFF. The sequenced DNA: TGTGCCAGCAGGCGGGACAGGACCACTGAAGCTTTCTTT.